The rows below give T cell receptor beta chains drawn from one sample of a study of blood T cell repertoires in COVID-19. TCRdb's copy holds only in-frame clones and misses some; the assay was immunoSEQ multiplex PCR. The sample lists approximately 300,000 clones, about 83% seen once, with approximately 1.2% in the top ten. Sequenced: peripheral blood. These receptors originate from a woman between 45 and 60 years old with acute or convalescent COVID-19. CDR3s leave out the opening cysteine and the closing phenylalanine or tryptophan. The D gene is left open where the match is weak.

V,D,CDR3
TRBV5-8,NA,ASSPYWEGNYGYT
TRBV2,NA,ASSEETQYGELF
TRBV9,NA,ASSPMGSAFGADTQY
TRBV18,TRBD2,ASSPGLSQETQY
TRBV2,NA,ASSGTLATEEKLF
TRBV7-9,NA,ASSQNTDTQY
TRBV6-2/TRBV6-3,NA,ASSWFGKAKNIQY
TRBV19,NA,ASSPGVNQPQH
TRBV4-3,TRBD1,ASSQQRGGGEKLF
TRBV19,TRBD1,ASSIATGQGANTEAF
TRBV5-4,NA,ASSLALGLKETQY